Sequencing of this T cell receptor (beta chain) was carried out in a study of blood T cell repertoires in COVID-19. Whole-study context: Some COVID-19 samples were acute and others convalescent; all came from the United States, Italy and Spain. In each case, the material was cDNA or gDNA derived from T cells, B-cell-depleted T cells, or PBMCs.

The germline gives CDR1 SGHAT, CDR2 FQNNGV. V lost 7 bases and J 2 bases, leaving 13 bases between the germline ends. The length of the CDR3 is 14 residues. In this sample, this clone turned up once. As originally analysed: Estimation of nucleated cell counts was performed using reference gene primer amplification. The table came from immunoSEQ multiplex PCR; TCRdb's copy has only in-frame clones and leaves some out. V and J calls and clone size are given by that table; D and trimming were obtained from the DNA. The table has 250,000 to 350,000 clones, around 88% seen once. This TCR was recovered from a woman in her 30s who had recovered from COVID-19. The sequenced sample was peripheral blood. The chain has TRBV11-2 and TRBJ2-3; tentative D call: TRBD2 (5 bases). The CDR3 is CASTTTGITDTQYF. The CDR3 DNA sequence: TGTGCCAGCACAACTACGGGGATCACAGATACGCAGTATTTT.